Presented here are 5 T cell receptor beta chains from one specimen sequenced in a study of cytomegalovirus exposure and HLA in healthy donors. In the PCR, 60 Vbeta and 13 Jbeta primers were used. The assay was immunoSEQ multiplex PCR, and TCRdb's table has in-frame clones only and misses some. The data show about 120,000 clones, with around 80% seen just once and 8.8% held by the top ten. Sequenced sample: PBMCs. Receptors originate from a female donor in good health and CMV-seropositive.

The chain recombines TRBV7-9 with TRBJ2-7, with 10 positions matching TRBD1. The CDR3 runs to 13 residues. Germline V lookup: CDR1 SEHNR, CDR2 FQNEAQ (reference sequence). Losses at the gene ends were 5 bases for V and 9 bases for J; bases not matched to a gene: 7. This CDR3 is CASSLGTGVVQYF. Written as DNA, the CDR3 is TGTGCCAGCAGCCTCGGGACAGGGGTTGTGCAGTACTTC.

J is TRBJ2-7 and V is TRBV7-9, with D possibly being TRBD1 (6 bases). Between the trimmed V and J ends, which lost 4 bases and 6 bases, there was a span of 10 bases. Germline V lookup: CDR1 SEHNR, CDR2 FQNEAQ (reference sequence). CDR3 length: 12 residues. The CDR3 DNA is TGTGCCAGCAGCTCAGGGGTAGGCGAGCAGTACTTC. This gives the protein CASSSGVGEQYF.

J is TRBJ2-7 and V is TRBV30; TRBD1 agrees at 7 bases. CDR1 is GTSNPN, CDR2 SVGIG, per germline (reference sequence). The trim removed 2 bases at V and 3 bases at J, leaving 7 bases unmatched. The CDR3 is made up of 14 amino acids. In DNA, the CDR3 is TGTGCCTGGAGTTCACCCGGGACAGTCTACGAGCAGTACTTC. Its protein product is CAWSSPGTVYEQYF.

The chain couples TRBV5-1 to TRBJ2-1; 12 bases line up with TRBD2. The trim removed 0 bases at V and 7 bases at J, leaving 5 bases unmatched. Germline V gene sequence: CDR1 SGHRS, CDR2 YFSETQ. CDR3 size: 16 residues. DNA of the CDR3: TGCGCCAGCAGCTTGGGTCCTAGCGGGGGGGCAAATGAGCAGTTCTTC. Residues: CASSLGPSGGANEQFF.

This clone was observed once. This chain's CDR3 is CASSLGNSNSPLHF. CDR3 bases: TGCGCCAGCAGCTTGGGGAACAGTAATTCACCCCTCCACTTT. The chain uses TRBV5-1 and TRBJ1-6; D is unresolved. Germline CDR1 and CDR2: SGHRS and YFSETQ. Trimming took 0 bases from V and 6 from J, leaving 7 bases between them. This CDR3 comprises 14 residues.